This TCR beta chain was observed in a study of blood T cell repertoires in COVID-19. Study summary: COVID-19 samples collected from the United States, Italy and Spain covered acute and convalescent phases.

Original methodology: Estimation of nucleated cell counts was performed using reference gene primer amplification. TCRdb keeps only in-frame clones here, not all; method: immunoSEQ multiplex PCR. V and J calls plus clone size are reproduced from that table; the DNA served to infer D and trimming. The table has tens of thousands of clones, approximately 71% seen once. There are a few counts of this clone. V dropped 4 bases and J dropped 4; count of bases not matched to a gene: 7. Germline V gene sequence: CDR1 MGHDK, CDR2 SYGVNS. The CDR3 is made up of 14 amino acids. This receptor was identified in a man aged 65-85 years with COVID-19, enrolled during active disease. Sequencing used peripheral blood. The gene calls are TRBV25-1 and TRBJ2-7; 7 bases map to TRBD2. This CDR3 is CASSGGGIRYEQYF. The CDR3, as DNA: TGTGCCAGCAGTGGGGGGGGAATTCGGTACGAGCAGTACTTC.